One sample yielded the 31 T cell receptor beta chains listed below, sequenced in a study of long-term antiretroviral therapy in people with HIV. Running of the v3.0 immunoSEQ assay took place at survey level. Assay: immunoSEQ multiplex PCR; the TCRdb copy retains only in-frame clones and omits some. The sample has about 35,000 clones; approximately 85% are singletons. Specimen: unsorted PBMCs, collected 2.2 years after starting antiretroviral therapy. Source of these receptors: a man aged 18 to 30 with HIV.

The chain employs TRBV7-9 and TRBJ2-1, with D uncertain. V gave up 5 bases and J gave up 9 bases, with 20 bases separating them. Germline V lookup: CDR1 SEHNR, CDR2 FQNEAQ (reference sequence). The CDR3 contains 15 residues. The CDR3 reads CASSPSSPRVGEQFF. CDR3 coding DNA: TGTGCCAGCAGCCCATCCAGTCCCCGTGTCGGTGAGCAGTTCTTC.

This chain links TRBV18 with TRBJ1-1; weak D call: TRBD1 (5 bases). This CDR3 is built from 15 residues. The V gene's germline CDR1 is KGHSH and CDR2 LQKENI. V shed 0 bases and J shed 6 bases, with 14 bases lying between them. CDR3 sequence (DNA): TGTGCCAGCTCACCACCGTCAGGGAGAGGAGCTGAAGCTTTCTTT. This translates into CASSPPSGRGAEAFF.

This chain uses TRBV6-1 with TRBJ1-2, with 9 positions matching TRBD1. The length of the CDR3 is 13 residues. The V gene end was trimmed by 6 bases and the J gene end by 7 bases; junction bases not matched to a gene: 6. Germline CDR1 MNHNS, CDR2 SASEGT. The CDR3 bases are TGTGCCAGCAGAGAAACAGGGGGCCCTGGCTACACCTTC. Amino acid sequence: CASRETGGPGYTF.

Points on this clone: One end of the junction varies from germline; a read error may be responsible. The rearrangement uses TRBV6-6 and TRBJ2-7, with 10 bases fitting TRBD2. Germline CDR1 and CDR2: MNHNY and SVGAGI (reference sequence). The CDR3 is 15 amino acids. CDR3 region: CASRSERGGSYEQYF. Here the CDR3 DNA reads TGTGCAAGCAGGTCAGAGCGGGGGGGGAGCTACGAGCAGTACTTC.

The chain carries TRBV10-3 and TRBJ2-7; TRBD1 matches 7 bases. The CDR3 is 14 residues long. V was clipped by 0 bases and J by 2 bases; unmatched bases: 1. CDR1 and CDR2 (germline): ENHRY, SYGVKD. DNA for the CDR3: TGTGCCATCAGTGAGTCAGGGACAGCCTACGAGCAGTACTTC. It encodes CAISESGTAYEQYF.

The CDR3 DNA reads TGTGCCAGCGCACAGGGCCCCTATAAGGGTGAGCAGTTCTTC. Translating gives CASAQGPYKGEQFF. The V gene is TRBV5-6, the J gene TRBJ2-1; D is perhaps TRBD1 (6 bases). V lost 7 bases and J lost 9, with 20 bases in between. The CDR3 is 14 residues long. Germline V CDR1 and CDR2: SGHDT, YYEEEE.

The genes are TRBV10-3 and TRBJ2-2; possible D gene TRBD2, 5 bases. CDR3 length: 16 residues. V was trimmed by 7 bases and J by 0 bases, leaving 15 bases between them. Looked up from germline, CDR1 is ENHRY and CDR2 is SYGVKD. The CDR3 DNA reads as TGTGCCATCAATCGAGGGTCGGCAGCGAACACCGGGGAGCTGTTTTTT. Translated, it gives CAINRGSAANTGELFF.

CDR3 residues: CASRAGGNGELFF. DNA of the CDR3: TGTGCCAGCAGGGCGGGAGGTAACGGGGAGCTGTTTTTT. The chain links TRBV27 to TRBJ2-2; 8 positions match TRBD2. Germline lookup yields CDR1 MNHEY and CDR2 SMNVEV (reference sequence). The J segment lost 7 bases and the V segment lost 6 bases, leaving 4 bases of the junction unmatched. This CDR3 contains 13 residues.

The chain couples TRBV18 to TRBJ1-2, with D possibly TRBD1 on 6 matching bases. CDR1 KGHSH and CDR2 LQKENI come from the germline V gene. The CDR3 has 17 amino acids. Trimming removed 3 bases at V and 0 bases at J, with 17 bases between. The CDR3 here is CASSPARPGHSNYGYTF. As DNA, the CDR3 is TGTGCCAGCTCACCGGCCCGACCGGGACATTCTAACTATGGCTACACCTTC.

This chain joins TRBV6-6 and TRBJ2-7, with no clear D. Trimming took 5 bases from V and 5 from J, leaving 10 bases between them. The germline V gene encodes CDR1 MNHNY and CDR2 SVGAGI (reference sequence). This CDR3 spans 12 amino acids. The CDR3 spells CASSVSRHEQYF. The CDR3 nucleotides read TGTGCCAGCAGTGTGTCCCGCCACGAGCAGTACTTC.

This chain connects TRBV27 to TRBJ2-7, with 11 bases aligning to TRBD1. The V gene end was trimmed by 1 base and the J gene end by 5 bases; junction bases not matched to a gene: 4. Germline-derived CDR1 and CDR2 are MNHEY and SMNVEV (reference sequence). This CDR3 spans 15 amino acids. CDR3 loop: CASSLYGTGGHEQYF. CDR3 bases: TGTGCCAGCAGTTTATATGGGACAGGGGGTCACGAGCAGTACTTC.

The CDR3 DNA reads TGTGCCTGGAGGTGGCGGGGGGGCGTCGGCGAGCAGTACTTC. Its protein product is CAWRWRGGVGEQYF. The chain carries TRBV30 and TRBJ2-7; 9 positions match TRBD2. Germline V lookup: CDR1 GTSNPN, CDR2 SVGIG (reference sequence). Trimming cost V 3 bases and J 6 bases; bases outside gene matches: 9. The CDR3 contains 14 residues.

The CDR3 is CASRSQLAAGELFF. The CDR3 bases are TGTGCCAGCCGATCTCAACTGGCTGCCGGGGAGCTGTTTTTT. The chain is built from TRBV2 and TRBJ2-2; D gene unclear. CDR3 length equals 14 residues. In germline, CDR1 is SNHLY, CDR2 FYNNEI. V lost 8 bases and J lost 6, with 16 bases in between.

This clone is a singleton in its sample. The chain links TRBV30 to TRBJ1-2; tentatively, D is TRBD1 (5 bases). V was clipped by 5 bases and J by 2 bases, with 12 bases between them. This CDR3 has 13 residues. Germline V gives CDR1 GTSNPN, CDR2 SVGIG (reference sequence). Here the CDR3 reads CAWEGQLNYGYTF. The DNA for the CDR3 is TGTGCCTGGGAGGGGCAACTAAACTATGGCTACACCTTC.

This sequence joins TRBV30 and TRBJ1-4; D unclear. Looked up from germline, CDR1 is GTSNPN and CDR2 is SVGIG (reference sequence). Trimming took 4 bases from V and 0 from J, leaving 3 bases between them. This CDR3 comprises 12 residues. CDR3 sequence reads: CAWTATNEKLFF. Written as DNA, the CDR3 is TGTGCCTGGACAGCAACTAATGAAAAACTGTTTTTT.

The rearrangement links TRBV19 to TRBJ1-2; D is unresolved. The CDR3 sequence is 14 residues long. V was cut by 3 bases and J by 3 bases, with 11 bases left in between. Germline-derived CDR1 and CDR2 are LNHDA and SQIVND (reference sequence). CDR3 bases: TGTGCCAGTAGTATGAAAGGAACCTACTATGGCTACACCTTC. It translates to CASSMKGTYYGYTF.

The chain links TRBV7-9 to TRBJ1-2, with 10 bases fitting TRBD1. Germline V gene data show CDR1 as SEHNR and CDR2 as FQNEAQ (reference sequence). Trimming took 1 base from V and 8 from J; bases not matched to a gene: 7. The CDR3 runs to 15 residues. DNA for the CDR3: TGTGCCAGCAGCTTAGGTCGACAGGGGGCGAGGGGCTACACCTTC. It is translated as CASSLGRQGARGYTF.

This clone was found a few times. The J gene is TRBJ2-7, the V gene TRBV4-2; the D gene is possibly TRBD2 (6 bases). The CDR3 spans 15 residues. The V end lost 1 base, the J end lost 2 bases, and 12 bases lay between the germline ends. The germline V gene has CDR1 LGHNA and CDR2 YNFKEQ. The CDR3 region has the DNA TGTGCCAGCAGCCAAGGGGCCCGGGGGACCTACGAGCAGTACTTC. Amino acid sequence: CASSQGARGTYEQYF.

The gene calls are TRBV7-8 and TRBJ1-5; D is ambiguous. The V and J ends lost 1 base and 6 bases respectively, with 7 bases between them. The CDR3 runs to 13 residues. Germline V gene lookup returns CDR1 SGHVS and CDR2 FQNEAQ. This CDR3 is CASSLDRSQPQHF. As DNA, the CDR3 is TGTGCCAGCAGCTTAGACCGGAGTCAGCCCCAGCATTTT. Using reference TRBV7-8 and TRBJ1-5 for the parts outside the CDR3, the full variable domain is GAGVSQSPRYKVAKRGQDVALRCDPISGHVSLFWYQQALGQGPEFLTYFQNEAQLDKSGLPSDRFFAERPEGSVSTLKIQRTQQEDSAVYLCASSLDRSQPQHFGDGTRLSIL.

The chain uses TRBV5-1 and TRBJ1-1; D ambiguous. The CDR3 totals 14 residues. Trimming removed 0 bases from V and 1 base from J, with 7 bases in between. Germline V CDR1 and CDR2: SGHRS, YFSETQ. The CDR3 is CASSLVAGNTEAFF. CDR3 sequence (DNA): TGCGCCAGCAGCTTGGTCGCCGGGAACACTGAAGCTTTCTTT.

This clone is a singleton in its sample. V and J are TRBV5-5 and TRBJ1-2; D unclear. Germline CDR1 and CDR2: SGHKS and YYEKEE (reference sequence). The length of the CDR3 is 16 residues. Trimming removed 4 bases at V and 0 bases at J, with 16 bases between. The CDR3 sequence: CASSPHYGYTNYGYTF. CDR3 nucleotide sequence: TGTGCCAGCAGCCCGCATTACGGGTACACTAACTATGGCTACACCTTC.

The count of this clone is one. V is TRBV27 and J is TRBJ1-1; the D gene is possibly TRBD1 (5 bases). The germline V gene encodes CDR1 MNHEY and CDR2 SMNVEV (reference sequence). The CDR3 consists of 15 residues. The V end was cut by 4 bases, the J end by 5 bases, with 17 bases between. CDR3 in DNA: TGTGCCAGCAGTTCTCCCAGGGTTTTGGGAACTGAAGCTTTCTTT. Protein sequence: CASSSPRVLGTEAFF.

This rearrangement joins TRBV4-1 to TRBJ2-3, with 8 bases lining up with TRBD2. Germline trimming cut 2 bases from V and 3 bases from J; bases unmatched to any gene: 10. This CDR3 comprises 17 residues. Looked up from germline, CDR1 is MGHRA and CDR2 is YSYEKL. The CDR3 is CASSQFSGTSFTDTQYF. The CDR3 nucleotides read TGCGCCAGCAGCCAATTTTCAGGGACTAGTTTTACAGATACGCAGTATTTT.

V and J are TRBV7-9 and TRBJ2-3; D is unresolved. V lost 3 bases, J lost 3 bases, and 7 bases lay in between. This CDR3 has 13 amino acids. The germline CDR1 and CDR2 sequences are SEHNR and FQNEAQ (reference sequence). The CDR3 sequence is CASSFGQTDTQYF. The CDR3 DNA sequence: TGTGCCAGCAGCTTTGGCCAGACAGATACGCAGTATTTT.

V gene TRBV27 combines with J gene TRBJ2-3; D is possibly TRBD1 (7 bases). V was clipped by 3 bases and J by 5 bases, with 12 bases between them. The CDR3 totals 14 residues. Germline V lookup: CDR1 MNHEY, CDR2 SMNVEV (reference sequence). In DNA form, the CDR3 reads TGTGCCAGCAGTTTTGCCCAGGGGGGAGATACGCAGTATTTT. Translation gives CASSFAQGGDTQYF.

V gene TRBV9 combines with J gene TRBJ1-2, with TRBD1 identical over 7 bases. This CDR3 has 18 amino acids. Trimming took 3 bases from V and 6 from J; bases not matched to a gene: 20. The germline gives CDR1 SGDLS, CDR2 YYNGEE. The DNA for the CDR3 is TGTGCCAGCAGCGGACCAGAGCTTAGACAGGGCGTCTGGCATGGCTACACCTTC. Protein sequence: CASSGPELRQGVWHGYTF.

This clone is a singleton in its sample. The chain is built from TRBV10-1 and TRBJ2-6; D is uncertain. The CDR3 consists of 14 residues. V lost 6 bases and J 0 bases, leaving 6 bases between the germline ends. CDR1 is WNHNN, CDR2 SYGVQD, per germline (reference sequence). This CDR3 is CASSENSGANVLTF. The CDR3 DNA is TGCGCCAGCAGCGAGAACTCTGGGGCCAACGTCCTGACTTTC.

The chain recombines TRBV5-1 with TRBJ2-4; 9 bases align to TRBD1. CDR1 is SGHRS, CDR2 YFSETQ, per germline. This CDR3 region has 18 residues. The V segment lost 5 bases and the J segment 0 bases; nucleotides outside the gene matches: 12. Here the CDR3 DNA reads TGCGCCAGCAGACGGACAGGGGACACTGGTTTAGCCAAAAACATTCAGTACTTC. Protein: CASRRTGDTGLAKNIQYF.

This chain connects TRBV10-3 to TRBJ2-1; TRBD2 aligns across 7 bases. From germline, CDR1 is ENHRY and CDR2 SYGVKD. The CDR3 is 14 residues long. V trimming: 6 bases; J trimming: 3 bases; junction bases outside the gene matches: 5. CDR3 amino acids: CAIRAGLIYNEQFF. The CDR3 DNA follows: TGTGCCATCAGAGCGGGATTAATCTACAATGAGCAGTTCTTC.

This clone was observed a few times. Here the CDR3 DNA reads TGTGCCAGCAGCCCGCCGGGGGCTAACTATGGCTACACCTTC. Protein sequence: CASSPPGANYGYTF. The V gene is TRBV5-8, the J gene TRBJ1-2, with D perhaps matching TRBD1 (5 bases). The CDR3 runs 14 residues. Germline V gene sequence: CDR1 SGHTS, CDR2 YDEGEE. Trimming removed 4 bases from V and 0 bases from J, with 10 bases in between.

This chain uses TRBV5-5 with TRBJ1-6; D possibly corresponds to TRBD1 (5 bases). The germline CDR1 and CDR2 sequences are SGHKS and YYEKEE (reference sequence). This CDR3 contains 15 residues. V dropped 1 base and J dropped 6 bases, with 11 bases sitting between them. CDR3 coding DNA: TGTGCCAGCAGCTTGTCAACAGGCTCTAATTCACCCCTCCACTTT. Protein sequence: CASSLSTGSNSPLHF.